Given below is one T cell receptor beta chain in context. There is no known antigen for this receptor. Base-call qualities are not available, and no considerably larger clone is one nucleotide away. From a lookup of the germline V gene (reference sequence), CDR1 and CDR2 are SGHAT and FQDESV. V is reduced by 2 bases and J by 14 bases, leaving a spacing of 19 bases between them. Counted from cysteine to phenylalanine, this CDR3 has 14 amino acids. Only CDR3 DNA remains: 42 bases, in frame from the first base. This sample stems from a study of control samples from healthy donors and cancer patients (dated by TCRdb to 2018 to 2021). Receptor amplification or capture employed the immunoSEQ multiplex PCR assay. Drawn from immuneACCESS, this table holds only the in-frame rearrangements with V and J called that TCRdb kept. Clones are partly lost; checked studies trace under half to an unresolved V gene and leave the rest unexplained. The sample table records roughly 120,000 clones; around nine tenths of these occur just once. The top ten constitute roughly 4% of the sample.

This clonotype originated in a woman aged 60-75 years with lung cancer. Sequencing was carried out using PBMCs. The chain is encoded by TRBV11-1 joined to TRBJ2-1; a tentative D call is TRBD2 (6 bases match). The sequence in DNA is TGTGCCAGCAGCTTAAGCGGGCCCTCCTGGGGAAAGTTCTTC. Translated, it reads CASSLSGPSWGKFF. The reference TRBV11-1 and TRBJ2-1 proteins fill in what lies around the CDR3, so the full variable domain reads EAEVAQSPRYKITEKSQAVAFWCDPISGHATLYWYRQILGQGPELLVQFQDESVVDDSQLPKDRFSAERLKGVDSTLKIQPAELGDSAMYLCASSLSGPSWGKFFGPGTRLTVL.